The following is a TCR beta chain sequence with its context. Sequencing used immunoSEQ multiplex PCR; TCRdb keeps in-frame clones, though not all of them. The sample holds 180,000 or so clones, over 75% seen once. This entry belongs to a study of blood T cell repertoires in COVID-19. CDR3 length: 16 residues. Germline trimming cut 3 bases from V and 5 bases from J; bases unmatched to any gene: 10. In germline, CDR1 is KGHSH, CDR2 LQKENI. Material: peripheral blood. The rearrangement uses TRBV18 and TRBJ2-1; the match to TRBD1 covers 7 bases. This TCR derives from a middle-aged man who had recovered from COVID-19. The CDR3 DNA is TGTGCCAGCTCACCTGACAGGGTGTCTTTAGACAATGAGCAGTTCTTC. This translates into CASSPDRVSLDNEQFF. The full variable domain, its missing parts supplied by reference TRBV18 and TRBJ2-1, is NAGVMQNPRHLVRRRGQEARLRCSPMKGHSHVYWYRQLPEEGLKFMVYLQKENIIDESGMPKERFSAEFPKEGPSILRIQQVVRGDSAAYFCASSPDRVSLDNEQFFGPGTRLTVL.